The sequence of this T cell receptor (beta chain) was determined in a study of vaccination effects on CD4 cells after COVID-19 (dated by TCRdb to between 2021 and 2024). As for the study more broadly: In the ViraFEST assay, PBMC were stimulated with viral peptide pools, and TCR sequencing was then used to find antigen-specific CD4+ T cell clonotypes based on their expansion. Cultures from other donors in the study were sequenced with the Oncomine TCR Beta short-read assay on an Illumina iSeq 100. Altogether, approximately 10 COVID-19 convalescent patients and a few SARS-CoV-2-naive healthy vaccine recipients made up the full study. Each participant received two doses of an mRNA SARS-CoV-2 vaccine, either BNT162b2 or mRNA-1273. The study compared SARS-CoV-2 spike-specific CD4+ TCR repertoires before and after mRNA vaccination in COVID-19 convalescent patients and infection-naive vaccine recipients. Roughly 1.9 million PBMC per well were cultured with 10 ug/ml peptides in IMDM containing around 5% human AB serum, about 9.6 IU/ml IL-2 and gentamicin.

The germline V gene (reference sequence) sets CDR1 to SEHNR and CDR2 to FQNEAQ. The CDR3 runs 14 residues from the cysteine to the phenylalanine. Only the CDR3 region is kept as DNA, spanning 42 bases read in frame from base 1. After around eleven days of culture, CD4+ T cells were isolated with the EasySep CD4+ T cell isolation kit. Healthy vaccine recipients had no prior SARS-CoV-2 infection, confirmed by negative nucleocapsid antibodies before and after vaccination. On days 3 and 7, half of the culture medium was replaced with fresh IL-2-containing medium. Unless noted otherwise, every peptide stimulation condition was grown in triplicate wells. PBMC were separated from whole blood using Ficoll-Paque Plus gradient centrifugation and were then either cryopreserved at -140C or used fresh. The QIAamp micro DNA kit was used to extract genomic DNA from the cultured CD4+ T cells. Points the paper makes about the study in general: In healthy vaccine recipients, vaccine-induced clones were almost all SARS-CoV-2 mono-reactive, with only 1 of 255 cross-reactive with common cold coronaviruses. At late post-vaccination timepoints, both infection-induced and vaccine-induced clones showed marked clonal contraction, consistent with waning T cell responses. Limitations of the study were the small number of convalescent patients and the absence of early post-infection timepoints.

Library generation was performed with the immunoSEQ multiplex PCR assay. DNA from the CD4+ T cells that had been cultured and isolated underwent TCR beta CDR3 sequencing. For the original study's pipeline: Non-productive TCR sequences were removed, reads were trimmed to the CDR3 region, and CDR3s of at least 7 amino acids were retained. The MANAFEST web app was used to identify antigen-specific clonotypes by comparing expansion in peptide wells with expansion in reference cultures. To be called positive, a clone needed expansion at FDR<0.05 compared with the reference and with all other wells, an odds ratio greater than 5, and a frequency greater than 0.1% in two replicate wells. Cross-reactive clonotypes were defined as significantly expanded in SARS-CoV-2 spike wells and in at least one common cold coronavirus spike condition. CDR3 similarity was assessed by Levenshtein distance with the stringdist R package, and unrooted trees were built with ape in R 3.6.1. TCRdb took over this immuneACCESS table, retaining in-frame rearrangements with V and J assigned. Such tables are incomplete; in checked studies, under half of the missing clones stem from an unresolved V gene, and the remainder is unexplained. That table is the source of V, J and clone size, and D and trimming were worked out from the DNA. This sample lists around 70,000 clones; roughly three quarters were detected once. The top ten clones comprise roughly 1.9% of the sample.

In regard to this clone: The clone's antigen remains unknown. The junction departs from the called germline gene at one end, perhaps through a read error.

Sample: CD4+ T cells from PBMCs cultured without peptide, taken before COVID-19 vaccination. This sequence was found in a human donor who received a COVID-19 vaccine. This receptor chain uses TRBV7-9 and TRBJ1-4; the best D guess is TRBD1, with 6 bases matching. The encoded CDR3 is CASSLGGGNEKLFF. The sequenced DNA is TGTGCCAGCAGTTTAGGGGGGGGGAATGAAAAACTGTTTTTT.